This T cell receptor (beta chain) was identified during a study of PD-1 blockade in classical Hodgkin lymphoma. Method: immunoSEQ multiplex PCR; TCRdb's copy keeps in-frame clones and lacks some. The table shows some 35,000 clones, with more than 80% occurring only once. The CDR3 totals 16 residues. The junction had 5 bases not matched to a gene; V was cut back by 0 bases and J by 1 base. Per germline, CDR1 SGHDT and CDR2 YYEEEE. Every single patient, without exception, relapsed after autologous stem cell transplantation, and brentuximab vedotin exposure varied. Magnetic negative selection purified CD4+ T cells from thawed PBMCs.

The V gene is TRBV5-6, the J gene TRBJ2-3; 7 nucleotides align to TRBD1. The receptor's source is a human donor with classical Hodgkin lymphoma. The sample here was CD4+ T cells from blood, taken at baseline. Here the CDR3 reads CASSLVQGLGTDTQYF. The CDR3 nucleotides read TGTGCCAGCAGCTTGGTACAGGGGCTTGGCACAGATACGCAGTATTTT.